The 22 T cell receptor beta chains in this list originate from one sample, sequenced in a study of T cell responses to AZD1222 COVID-19 vaccine. The table came from immunoSEQ multiplex PCR; TCRdb's copy has only in-frame clones and leaves some out. Of under 90,000 clones listed, roughly 85% are singletons. The sequences come from peripheral blood, collected 28 days after the second AZD1222 dose. The receptors shown here come from an adult who received the AZD1222 COVID-19 vaccine.

This CDR3 reads CASSSNTGGGYGYTF. CDR3 DNA: TGCGCCAGCAGCTCCAACACAGGGGGCGGCTATGGCTACACCTTC. The chain combines TRBV5-1 with TRBJ1-2; 9 positions agree with TRBD1. With V trimmed by 3 bases and J by 4 bases, 7 bases remained unmatched. The CDR3 sequence is 15 residues long. Per the germline V gene, CDR1 is SGHRS and CDR2 is YFSETQ.

This rearrangement joins TRBV4-1 to TRBJ1-4; 7 nucleotides line up with TRBD1. V lost 3 bases to trimming and J lost 3 bases; unmatched junction nucleotides: 4. CDR3 length: 15 amino acids. Germline V gives CDR1 MGHRA, CDR2 YSYEKL. CDR3 bases: TGCGCCAGCAGCCATCCCGACAGGGCTAATGAAAAACTGTTTTTT. Residues: CASSHPDRANEKLFF.

The genes are TRBV5-4 and TRBJ1-2, with D maybe TRBD1 (6 bases). Per the germline V gene, CDR1 is SGHNT and CDR2 is YYREEE (reference sequence). CDR3 length: 14 residues. Trimming took off 4 bases at V and 8 bases at J, with 18 bases between the two ends. CDR3 sequence (DNA): TGTGCCAGCAGCCGACCAGAGGGGGACCGCGGCTACACCTTC. Translated: CASSRPEGDRGYTF.

The rearrangement joins TRBV6-2 or TRBV6-3 to TRBJ1-2, with a tentative D call TRBD1 (5 bases). CDR1 MNHEY and CDR2 SVGEGT come from the germline V gene. V lost 6 bases to trimming and J lost 3 bases, with 17 bases between them. The CDR3 length is 15 residues. CDR3 sequence (DNA): TGTGCCAGCAGCCTCGAGGCAGGGCTGGACTATGGCTACACCTTC. The encoded protein is CASSLEAGLDYGYTF.

The rearrangement joins TRBV19 to TRBJ1-1; TRBD1 is a possible D gene (5 bases). This CDR3 has 12 residues. Trimming left V 7 bases short and J 5 bases short, with 11 bases between. CDR1 is LNHDA and CDR2 is SQIVND in the germline V gene (reference sequence). CDR3 nucleotide sequence: TGTGCCAGTAACGGGGGTCGGACTGAAGCTTTCTTT. It encodes CASNGGRTEAFF. The full variable domain, its missing parts supplied by reference TRBV19 and TRBJ1-1, is DGGITQSPKYLFRKEGQNVTLSCEQNLNHDAMYWYRQDPGQGLRLIYYSQIVNDFQKGDIAEGYSVSREKKESFPLTVTSAQKNPTAFYLCASNGGRTEAFFGQGTRLTVV.

The chain combines TRBV28 with TRBJ2-1; 7 nucleotides match TRBD2. The V gene's germline CDR1 is MDHEN and CDR2 SYDVKM. The V segment lost 7 bases and the J segment 1 base; nucleotides outside the gene matches: 10. The CDR3 runs to 16 residues. The CDR3 DNA reads TGTGCCAGCACCCAATATTCGGGGGGATCCTACAATGAGCAGTTCTTC. Its translation: CASTQYSGGSYNEQFF.

This chain links TRBV5-4 with TRBJ2-2, with 9 bases fitting TRBD1. Germline loops: CDR1 SGHNT, CDR2 YYREEE (reference sequence). This CDR3 is 16 amino acids long. Trimming cost V 4 bases and J 5 bases; bases outside gene matches: 9. Written as DNA, the CDR3 is TGTGCCAGCAGCCCCTGGCGGACAGGGGTAACCGGGGAGCTGTTTTTT. Its translation: CASSPWRTGVTGELFF. The full variable domain, its missing parts supplied by reference TRBV5-4 and TRBJ2-2, is ETGVTQSPTHLIKTRGQQVTLRCSSQSGHNTVSWYQQALGQGPQFIFQYYREEENGRGNFPPRFSGLQFPNYSSELNVNALELDDSALYLCASSPWRTGVTGELFFGEGSRLTVL.

This rearrangement joins TRBV11-2 to TRBJ2-2; D perhaps matches TRBD1 (5 bases). In germline, CDR1 is SGHAT, CDR2 FQNNGV. The V gene lost 1 base and the J gene lost 8 bases, with 8 bases spanning the gap. There are 13 residues in the CDR3. The CDR3 loop reads CASSLGTPGELFF. In DNA, the CDR3 is TGTGCCAGCAGCTTAGGGACACCGGGGGAGCTGTTTTTT.

The chain links TRBV18 to TRBJ2-7, with TRBD1 matching over 8 bases. This CDR3 spans 16 amino acids. With 4 bases clipped from V and 0 bases from J, the junction kept 8 bases outside the gene matches. Germline lookup yields CDR1 KGHSH and CDR2 LQKENI. The CDR3: CASSLPGQATSYEQYF. For the CDR3, the DNA is TGTGCCAGCTCACTACCGGGACAGGCGACCTCCTACGAGCAGTACTTC. Full variable domain (outside the CDR3, taken from reference TRBV18 and TRBJ2-7): NAGVMQNPRHLVRRRGQEARLRCSPMKGHSHVYWYRQLPEEGLKFMVYLQKENIIDESGMPKERFSAEFPKEGPSILRIQQVVRGDSAAYFCASSLPGQATSYEQYFGPGTRLTVT.

The chain couples TRBV19 to TRBJ2-3, with TRBD1 identical over 8 bases. The CDR3 sequence is 17 residues long. After removal of 3 bases from V and 3 bases from J, the junction contained 11 bases not matched to a gene. In germline, CDR1 is LNHDA, CDR2 SQIVND (reference sequence). The CDR3 reads CASSINVGQGGTDTQYF. In DNA form, the CDR3 reads TGTGCCAGTAGTATTAACGTAGGACAGGGAGGAACAGATACGCAGTATTTT. Using reference TRBV19 and TRBJ2-3 for the parts outside the CDR3, the full variable domain is DGGITQSPKYLFRKEGQNVTLSCEQNLNHDAMYWYRQDPGQGLRLIYYSQIVNDFQKGDIAEGYSVSREKKESFPLTVTSAQKNPTAFYLCASSINVGQGGTDTQYFGPGTRLTVL.

This chain connects TRBV5-3 to TRBJ2-7; TRBD1 matches 7 bases. TRBV5-3 is placed among ORFs of uncertain function. V lost 0 bases and J lost 5; bases outside the gene matches: 8. This CDR3 spans 15 amino acids. The CDR3 coding sequence is TGTGCCAGAAGCTTGGAAAACAGGGGTACGCACGAGCAGTACTTC. It codes for CARSLENRGTHEQYF.

The rearrangement uses TRBV27 and TRBJ2-1, with a weak D call TRBD2 (5 bases). This CDR3 comprises 14 residues. Germline loops: CDR1 MNHEY, CDR2 SMNVEV (reference sequence). The V and J ends lost 6 bases and 6 bases respectively, with 15 bases between them. This chain's CDR3 is CASSPRAATNEQFF. The CDR3 nucleotides are TGTGCCAGCAGCCCCCGAGCGGCTACCAATGAGCAGTTCTTC.

V gene TRBV23-1 combines with J gene TRBJ1-1, with TRBD1 matching 9 bases. TRBV23-1 is known as an ORF, though its function is uncertain. This CDR3 region has 14 residues. After removal of 4 bases from V and 5 bases from J, the junction contained 5 bases not matched to a gene. The CDR3 region has the DNA TGCGCCAGCAGTCTACGGGACAGGGAAACTGAAGCTTTCTTT. Amino acids: CASSLRDRETEAFF.

The chain uses TRBV2 and TRBJ1-5, with a weak D call TRBD1 (5 bases). V shed 3 bases and J shed 2 bases, with 8 bases lying between them. CDR3 length equals 14 residues. Germline CDR1 is SNHLY and CDR2 is FYNNEI. In DNA form, the CDR3 reads TGTGCCAGCAGTGACAGACAGCGCAATCAGCCCCAGCATTTT. It translates to CASSDRQRNQPQHF.

The chain is built from TRBV7-6 and TRBJ2-3, with 12 bases identical to TRBD2. V trimming: 4 bases; J trimming: 0 bases; junction bases outside the gene matches: 5. This CDR3 spans 17 amino acids. Germline V gene data show CDR1 as SGHVS and CDR2 as FNYEAQ. The CDR3 here is CASSSGLAGSSTDTQYF. The CDR3 DNA reads TGTGCCAGCAGCTCCGGACTAGCGGGGTCTAGCACAGATACGCAGTATTTT.

V is TRBV28 and J is TRBJ1-3; no clear D. This CDR3 has 14 amino acids. The germline CDR1 and CDR2 sequences are MDHEN and SYDVKM. Deletions cut 2 bases from V and 0 bases from J, with 5 bases between. CDR3 DNA: TGTGCCAGCAGTTTAAAAAGCTCTGGAAACACCATATATTTT. Its protein product is CASSLKSSGNTIYF.

This CDR3 is CASSLWHGNQPQHF. The CDR3 DNA is TGTGCCAGCAGCTTGTGGCATGGCAATCAGCCCCAGCATTTT. The V gene is TRBV7-2, the J gene TRBJ1-5; D remains unclear. CDR3 length: 14 amino acids. Trimming stripped 3 bases from V and 2 bases from J, with 8 bases between. Germline V gives CDR1 SGHTA, CDR2 FQGNSA.

The chain recombines TRBV19 with TRBJ1-2, with 8 bases that match TRBD1. This CDR3 comprises 15 residues. V lost 3 bases, J lost 4 bases, and 7 bases stayed unmatched. CDR1 is LNHDA and CDR2 is SQIVND in the germline V gene (reference sequence). CDR3 DNA sequence: TGTGCCAGTAGTATTAAGGCGGACAGGGCCTATGGCTACACCTTC. It encodes CASSIKADRAYGYTF.

This clone was picked up one time. The J gene is TRBJ2-1, the V gene TRBV20-1; 9 nucleotides align to TRBD1. There are 14 residues in the CDR3. V lost 3 bases to trimming and J lost 6 bases; unmatched junction nucleotides: 6. Germline V gives CDR1 DFQATT, CDR2 SNEGSKA (reference sequence). DNA for the CDR3: TGCAGTGCTAGTCCGGGACAGGGATTCAATGAGCAGTTCTTC. Its protein is CSASPGQGFNEQFF.

The chain couples TRBV25-1 to TRBJ2-5; D is ambiguous. Germline CDR1 and CDR2: MGHDK and SYGVNS. The CDR3 is 14 amino acids. V gave up 1 base and J gave up 5 bases, with 11 bases separating them. Written as DNA, the CDR3 is TGTGCCAGCAGTGAATTTTATGGTCATGAGACCCAGTACTTC. It is translated as CASSEFYGHETQYF.

The chain is built from TRBV7-8 and TRBJ2-5; 7 bases align to TRBD2. V lost 0 bases to trimming and J lost 2 bases; unmatched junction nucleotides: 6. Germline V gene sequence: CDR1 SGHVS, CDR2 FQNEAQ. CDR3 size: 16 residues. As DNA, the CDR3 is TGTGCCAGCAGCTTAGCGTTTCGAGCGGGGCAAGAGACCCAGTACTTC. The encoded protein is CASSLAFRAGQETQYF.

This rearrangement joins TRBV4-1 to TRBJ2-1, with D perhaps matching TRBD1 or TRBD2 (5 bases each). The germline gives CDR1 MGHRA, CDR2 YSYEKL. The CDR3 covers 14 residues. V lost 3 bases and J 3 bases, leaving 9 bases between the germline ends. The CDR3 nucleotides read TGCGCCAGCAGCCAGTGGGACGACTACAATGAGCAGTTCTTC. This translates into CASSQWDDYNEQFF.